The present T cell receptor (beta chain) was sequenced within a study of T cell responses to AZD1222 COVID-19 vaccine. Overall study findings and caveats: Donors were chiefly white British, with a greater number of females, and clonal diversity was perhaps underestimated. Two doses of AZD1222 preceded a rise in Spike-specific TCR breadth and depth.

This clone was seen once. Its antigen is currently unknown. The CDR3 runs to 16 residues. Germline CDR1 and CDR2: LGHNA and YSLEER. J lost 1 base, V lost 0 bases, and 3 bases had no gene match. Generated by immunoSEQ multiplex PCR, the TCRdb table keeps only in-frame clones and is missing some. This table holds about 140,000 clones, 85% to 95% found once. Sample: peripheral blood, taken on day 0 of AZD1222 vaccination. This receptor was taken from an adult in good health. The chain links TRBV4-3 to TRBJ2-1, with TRBD2 identical over 7 bases. The CDR3 spells CASSQDRAGSYNEQFF. For the CDR3, the DNA is TGCGCCAGCAGCCAAGATAGAGCGGGGTCCTACAATGAGCAGTTCTTC.